These T cell receptor beta chains were read from a single sample in a study of CD8+ T cells in alopecia areata. Sequencing used immunoSEQ multiplex PCR; TCRdb keeps in-frame clones, though not all of them. The table has about 150,000 clones, around 54% seen once. The material sequenced was CD4+ T cells sorted from blood. The source is a human donor in good health. The CDR3 runs from the conserved cysteine through the conserved F or W. D genes are given only for firm matches. Clone size is shown for a subset of rows, as once, few, many or a class of expanded clone.

>NA|TRBV29-1|TRBJ1-1|NA
TGCAGCACCGGACGTGCGATGAACACTGAAGCTTTCTTT
CSTGRAMNTEAFF
>few|TRBV7-9|TRBJ2-6|TRBD2
TGTGCCAGCAGCCCAAGGACTAGCGGACCCTCAGGCGGGGCCAACGTCCTGACTTTC
CASSPRTSGPSGGANVLTF
>NA|TRBV7-8|TRBJ2-7|TRBD1
TGTGCCAGCAGCATAAATTCCGGGACAGGTACCTACGAGCAGTACTTC
CASSINSGTGTYEQYF
>once|TRBV5-1|TRBJ2-1|TRBD2
TGCGCCAGCAGCTCGGGACTAGCGGTGAACAATGAGCAGTTCTTC
CASSSGLAVNNEQFF
>NA|TRBV29-1|TRBJ2-1|NA
TGCAGCGTTGAAGTACAGAGACTCTACAATGAGCAGTTCTTC
CSVEVQRLYNEQFF
>NA|TRBV9|TRBJ2-5|NA
TGTGCCAGCAGCGTAGGCCCTAGCCGGGAGACCCAGTACTTC
CASSVGPSRETQYF
>NA|TRBV29-1|TRBJ2-5|TRBD1
TGCAGCGCCTTAAGCCGGACAGGGACGATAGAGACCCAGTACTTC
CSALSRTGTIETQYF
>NA|TRBV6-8|TRBJ1-1|NA
TGTGCCAGCAGTCAAGGACAGAACACTGAAGCTTTCTTT
CASSQGQNTEAFF
>NA|TRBV6-1|TRBJ1-1|NA
TGTGCCAGCAGTTATGGGTCGGTAGAGGCTTTCTTT
CASSYGSVEAFF
>NA|TRBV30|TRBJ2-7|NA
TGTGCCTGGAGTGTACGCTGGGAGCAGTACTTC
CAWSVRWEQYF
>NA|TRBV5-1|TRBJ1-3|NA
TGCGCCAGCAGCTTTGGACAGAACGGAAACACCATATATTTT
CASSFGQNGNTIYF
>NA|TRBV5-1|TRBJ2-3|NA
TGCGCCAGCAGCTTGGAGGGGGTCCCAGATACGCAGTATTTT
CASSLEGVPDTQYF
>few|TRBV28|TRBJ2-2|TRBD1
TGTGCCAGCAGTCCGGCCCTGGGACAGGGGAACACCGGGGAGCTGTTTTTT
CASSPALGQGNTGELFF
>few|TRBV23-1|TRBJ1-5|NA
TGCGCCAGCAGTCAATCTGGCCATCCGCCCCAGCATTTT
CASSQSGHPPQHF
>NA|TRBV29-1|TRBJ1-1|TRBD1
TGCAGCGCCGAATCCCTCCAGGGGGGGAACACTGAAGCTTTCTTT
CSAESLQGGNTEAFF
>NA|TRBV5-4|TRBJ2-4|NA
TGTGCCAGCAGCACAGGGCTAGCCAAAAACATTCAGTACTTC
CASSTGLAKNIQYF
>few|TRBV7-9|TRBJ1-4|TRBD1
TGTGCCAGCAGCAGGACAGGGAATGAAAAACTGTTTTTT
CASSRTGNEKLFF
>few|TRBV29-1|TRBJ2-7|NA
TGCAGCGTTTCCGGCCTCTTGGGGGTCTCCTACGAGCAGTACTTC
CSVSGLLGVSYEQYF
>few|TRBV5-1|TRBJ1-2|NA
TGCGCCAGCAGCTTGACACCTTCGGGAGGCTACACCTTC
CASSLTPSGGYTF
>NA|TRBV4-2|TRBJ2-2|NA
TGTGCCAGCAGCCAAGATCGACACACCGGGGAGCTGTTTTTT
CASSQDRHTGELFF
>NA|TRBV5-1|TRBJ1-2|NA
TGCGCCAGCAGCTTCCGGGGGACGGATGGCTACACCTTC
CASSFRGTDGYTF
>few|TRBV29-1|TRBJ2-5|NA
TGCAGCGTTAGTAGGGGAGGCCGAGAGACCCAGTACTTC
CSVSRGGRETQYF
>few|TRBV27|TRBJ1-5|NA
TGTGCCAGCAGTTTAAACACAGGCGAGGATCATAGCAATCAGCCCCAGCATTTT
CASSLNTGEDHSNQPQHF
>few|TRBV29-1|TRBJ2-7|NA
TGCAGCGTGGGAGACAGCACTACGAAGCAGTACTTC
CSVGDSTTKQYF
>few|TRBV2|TRBJ2-4|TRBD2
TGTGCCAGCAGCCCCACTAGCGTCCTAAAAAACATTCAGTACTTC
CASSPTSVLKNIQYF
>NA|TRBV25-1|TRBJ1-1|NA
TGTGCCAGCAGGGCCGGGACGATCCTCATGAACACTGAAGCTTTCTTT
CASRAGTILMNTEAFF
>medium-sized|TRBV5-1|TRBJ2-7|NA
TGCGCCAGCAGCTTGGATGCCTACGAGCAGTACTTC
CASSLDAYEQYF
>once|TRBV7-2|TRBJ2-3|NA
TGTGCCAGCAGCTCCCCACGGGGCACAGATACGCAGTATTTT
CASSSPRGTDTQYF
>NA|TRBV11-3|TRBJ2-1|TRBD2
TGTGCCAGCAGCTTAAGCGGGGGTTCCTACAATGAGCAGTTCTTC
CASSLSGGSYNEQFF